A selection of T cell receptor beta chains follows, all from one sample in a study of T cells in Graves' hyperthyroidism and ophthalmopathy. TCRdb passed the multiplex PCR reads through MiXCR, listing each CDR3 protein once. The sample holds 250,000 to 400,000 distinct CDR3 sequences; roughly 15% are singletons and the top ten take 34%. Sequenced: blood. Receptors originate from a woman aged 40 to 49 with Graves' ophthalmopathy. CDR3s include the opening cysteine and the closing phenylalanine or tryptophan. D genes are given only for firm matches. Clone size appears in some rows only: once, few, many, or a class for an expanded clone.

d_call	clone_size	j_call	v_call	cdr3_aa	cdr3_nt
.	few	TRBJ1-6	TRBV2	CASKERGYGGSPLHF	TGTGCCAGCAAAGAACGGGGGTACGGTGGATCACCCCTCCACTTT
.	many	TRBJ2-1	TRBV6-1	CASASARQFF	TGTGCCAGCGCCTCGGCACGGCAGTTCTTC
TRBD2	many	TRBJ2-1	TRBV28	CAGGTSGTTGNEQFF	TGTGCCGGGGGGACTAGCGGGACCACCGGGAATGAGCAGTTCTTC
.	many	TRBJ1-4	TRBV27	CASSQRGATNEKLFF	TGTGCCAGCAGTCAAAGGGGTGCAACTAATGAAAAACTGTTTTTT
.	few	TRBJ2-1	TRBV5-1	CASSLPPSAGLNNEQFF	TGCGCCAGCAGCTTACCCCCCTCTGCGGGGTTAAACAATGAGCAGTTCTTC
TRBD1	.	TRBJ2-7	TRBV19	CASTNGQGEYEQYF	TGTGCCAGTACCAACGGACAGGGGGAGTACGAGCAGTACTTC
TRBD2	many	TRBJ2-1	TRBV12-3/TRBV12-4	CASSFPSGIEQFF	TGTGCCAGCAGTTTCCCAAGCGGGATTGAGCAGTTCTTC
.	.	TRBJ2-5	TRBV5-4	CASSLGRNRETQYF	TGTGCCAGCAGCTTGGGACGAAACCGGGAGACCCAGTACTTC
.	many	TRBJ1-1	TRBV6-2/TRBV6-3	CASSYEGKTEAFF	TGTGCCAGCAGTTACGAGGGCAAGACTGAAGCTTTCTTT
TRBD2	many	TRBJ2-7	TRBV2	CASRPHIAGGPYEQYF	TGTGCCAGCCGCCCTCATATAGCGGGGGGCCCCTACGAGCAGTACTTC
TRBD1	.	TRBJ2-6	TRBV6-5	CASSYTGDGANVLTF	TGTGCCAGCAGTTATACAGGGGATGGGGCCAACGTCCTGACTTTC
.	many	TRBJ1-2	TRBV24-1	CATSDWGSNQDGYTF	TGTGCCACCAGTGATTGGGGGAGTAACCAGGATGGCTACACCTTC
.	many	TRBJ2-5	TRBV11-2	CASSLEITRTQYF	TGTGCCAGCAGCTTAGAGATAACAAGAACCCAGTACTTC
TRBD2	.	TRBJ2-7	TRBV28	CASSTGTSGGSYEQYF	TGTGCCAGCAGTACGGGGACTAGCGGAGGCTCCTACGAGCAGTACTTC
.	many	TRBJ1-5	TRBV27	CASSLWANQPQHF	TGTGCCAGCAGTTTATGGGCCAATCAGCCCCAGCATTTT
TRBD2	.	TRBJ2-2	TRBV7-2	CASSLLFGEGGELFF	TGTGCCAGCAGCTTATTATTCGGGGAGGGCGGGGAGCTGTTTTTT
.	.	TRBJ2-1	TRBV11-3	CASSIDPGFNEQFF	TGTGCCAGCAGCATAGATCCCGGGTTCAATGAGCAGTTCTTC
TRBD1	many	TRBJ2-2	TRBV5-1	CASSPTGANTGELFF	TGCGCCAGCAGCCCGACAGGGGCGAACACCGGGGAGCTGTTTTTT
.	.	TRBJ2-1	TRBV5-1	CASRLGGQANEQFF	TGCGCCAGCCGGCTGGGGGGGCAAGCGAATGAGCAGTTCTTC
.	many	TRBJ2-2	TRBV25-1	CASSDYQTGFSGELFF	TGTGCCAGCAGTGACTATCAAACAGGTTTCTCTGGGGAGCTGTTTTTT
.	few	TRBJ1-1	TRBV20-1	CSAIGRDGSSEAFF	TGCAGTGCTATTGGGAGAGATGGGAGCTCTGAAGCTTTCTTT
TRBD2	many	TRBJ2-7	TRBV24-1	CATSDTSGGTYEQYF	TGTGCCACCAGTGATACTAGCGGGGGCACCTACGAGCAGTACTTC
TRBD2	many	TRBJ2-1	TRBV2	CASRTGLAGVSEFF	TGTGCCAGCAGGACGGGACTAGCGGGAGTATCGGAGTTCTTC
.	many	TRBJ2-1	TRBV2	CASSESYSVSEQFF	TGTGCCAGCAGTGAATCATACAGCGTTAGTGAGCAGTTCTTC
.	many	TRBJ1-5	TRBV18	CASSGEQDQPQHF	TGTGCCAGCTCAGGGGAGCAGGATCAGCCCCAGCATTTT
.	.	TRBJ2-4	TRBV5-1	CASSLGGAGNIQYF	TGCGCCAGCAGCTTGGGGGGCGCGGGAAACATTCAGTACTTC
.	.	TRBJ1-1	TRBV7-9	CASSVDRMNTEAFF	TGTGCCAGCAGCGTAGACAGAATGAACACTGAAGCTTTCTTT
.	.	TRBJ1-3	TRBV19	CASSIGLGNTIYF	TGTGCCAGTAGTATAGGGCTTGGAAACACCATATATTTT
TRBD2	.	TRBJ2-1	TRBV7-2	CASSRSSGRNNEQFF	TGTGCCAGCAGCAGAAGCTCCGGGAGGAACAATGAGCAGTTCTTC
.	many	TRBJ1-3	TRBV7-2	CASSLQGGSSGNTIYF	TGTGCCAGCAGCTTACAGGGAGGTAGCTCTGGAAACACCATATATTTT
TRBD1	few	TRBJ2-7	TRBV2	CARGRTGAYEQYF	TGTGCCAGAGGTCGGACAGGAGCCTACGAGCAGTACTTC
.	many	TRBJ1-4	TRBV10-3	CAISEQRREAGNEKLFF	TGTGCCATCAGTGAGCAACGGCGGGAGGCGGGTAATGAAAAACTGTTTTTT
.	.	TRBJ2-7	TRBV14	CASSQDGLGIYYEQYF	TGTGCCAGCAGCCAAGATGGATTAGGGATCTACTACGAGCAGTACTTC
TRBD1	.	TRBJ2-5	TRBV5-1	CASSWANRGTKETQYF	TGCGCCAGCAGCTGGGCGAACAGGGGAACGAAAGAGACCCAGTACTTC
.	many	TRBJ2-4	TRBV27	CASSLSEGAQNIQYF	TGTGCCAGCAGTTTATCGGAGGGGGCACAAAACATTCAGTACTTC